Listed here are 24 T cell receptor beta chains from one sample, sequenced in a study of breast tumors, draining lymph nodes, adjacent tissues. A single record per CDR3 protein comes from TCRdb applying MiXCR to the multiplex PCR reads. The table records roughly 130,000 distinct CDR3 sequences, just under 20% of them present only once. Breast cancer patients provided tissue from their axillary draining lymph nodes. Sequences were obtained from axillary lymph node tissue. Receptors originate from a female donor with breast cancer. Some clones in this sample may be carry-over from other donors' samples.

The rearrangement uses TRBV18 and TRBJ2-5, with TRBD1 identical over 7 bases. Germline CDR1 is KGHSH and CDR2 is LQKENI. The CDR3 is made up of 17 amino acids. Trimming removed 1 base from V and 4 bases from J; junction bases left unmatched: 12. CDR3 sequence (DNA): TGTGCCAGCTCACCACGACCTACGACAGGGACACGAGAGACCCAGTACTTC. Translating gives CASSPRPTTGTRETQYF.

There are many counts of this clonotype. This sequence joins TRBV19 and TRBJ1-5; 9 bases agree with TRBD1. CDR1 LNHDA and CDR2 SQIVND come from the germline V gene (reference sequence). This CDR3 is 14 amino acids long. V was pared by 0 bases and J by 10 bases, with 4 bases of the junction left unmatched. The DNA of the CDR3 is TGTGCCAGTAGTATAGACGGGACAGGGATCCCCCAGCATTTT. Protein sequence: CASSIDGTGIPQHF.

This clonotype has ten or more counts. The chain has TRBV29-1 and TRBJ1-5, with D possibly TRBD1 on 5 matching bases. Trimming pared 5 bases from V and 4 bases from J, leaving 9 bases between. In germline, CDR1 is SQVTM, CDR2 ANQGSEA. This CDR3 has 12 amino acids. CDR3 sequence: CSVQAGNQPQHF. CDR3 nucleotides: TGCAGCGTTCAGGCAGGGAATCAGCCCCAGCATTTT.

In this sample, this clonotype turned up many times. V usage is TRBV7-8 and J usage is TRBJ2-5; 10 nucleotides agree with TRBD2. The CDR3 is 16 residues long. Per the germline V gene, CDR1 is SGHVS and CDR2 is FQNEAQ. With V trimmed by 0 bases and J by 3 bases, 4 bases remained unmatched. The CDR3 coding sequence is TGTGCCAGCAGCTTAGCGCTACTAGCGGGAAAAGAGACCCAGTACTTC. Protein product: CASSLALLAGKETQYF.

This clonotype was detected ten times or more. The chain combines TRBV7-8 with TRBJ1-6; no definite D call. The CDR3 has 15 amino acids. The germline CDR1 and CDR2 sequences are SGHVS and FQNEAQ. Trimming cost V 0 bases and J 7 bases, with 10 bases left between them. CDR3: CASSLASMGNSPLHF. CDR3 nucleotides: TGTGCCAGCAGCTTAGCGTCTATGGGAAATTCACCCCTCCACTTT. Supplemented by reference TRBV7-8 and TRBJ1-6, the full variable domain reads GAGVSQSPRYKVAKRGQDVALRCDPISGHVSLFWYQQALGQGPEFLTYFQNEAQLDKSGLPSDRFFAERPEGSVSTLKIQRTQQEDSAVYLCASSLASMGNSPLHFGNGTRLTVT.

This clonotype has a count of ten or more. J is TRBJ2-7 and V is TRBV6-5; TRBD2 matches at 7 bases. In germline, CDR1 is MNHEY, CDR2 SVGAGI. V shed 6 bases, J shed 3 bases, and the junction held 5 bases outside the gene matches. The CDR3 runs 13 residues. The CDR3 DNA is TGTGCCAGCAGGTCCGGGAGGCACTACGAGCAGTACTTC. Translating it yields CASRSGRHYEQYF.

The rearrangement uses TRBV28 and TRBJ1-5; tentatively, D is TRBD1 (6 bases). V gave up 7 bases and J gave up 4 bases, with 11 bases separating them. Germline CDR1 MDHEN, CDR2 SYDVKM. The CDR3 length is 13 residues. This chain's CDR3 is CASNGGRNQPQHF. CDR3 DNA sequence: TGTGCCAGCAACGGGGGCAGAAATCAGCCCCAGCATTTT.

In its sample, this clonotype was seen many times. The V call is TRBV15, the J call TRBJ2-5; TRBD2 agrees at 10 bases. The CDR3 consists of 16 residues. Germline CDR1 LNHNV, CDR2 YYDKDF (reference sequence). Germline trimming cut 1 base from V and 1 base from J; bases unmatched to any gene: 3. The CDR3 spells CATSRGLAGGQETQYF. Here the CDR3 DNA reads TGTGCCACCAGCAGAGGGTTAGCGGGAGGCCAAGAGACCCAGTACTTC.

This clonotype was picked up many times. V gene TRBV5-8 combines with J gene TRBJ1-3; the D gene is possibly TRBD1 (5 bases). This CDR3 is built from 17 residues. Germline V CDR1 and CDR2: SGHTS, YDEGEE. Trimming pared 0 bases from V and 0 bases from J, leaving 13 bases between. The CDR3 DNA follows: TGTGCCAGCAGCTTGGGCGGGGACGGATACTCTGGAAACACCATATATTTT. The encoded protein is CASSLGGDGYSGNTIYF.

As for this clonotype: A much more abundant neighbour one base away suggests this may be a read error. CDR3: CANSSRGVSGSKGEQFF. The CDR3 DNA sequence: TGTGCCAACAGTTCCAGAGGGGTTAGCGGGAGCAAGGGTGAGCAGTTCTTC. The chain uses TRBV6-1 and TRBJ2-1, with 9 bases that match TRBD2. CDR1 is MNHNS, CDR2 SASEGT, per germline. The CDR3 is 17 residues long.

The gene calls are TRBV20-1 and TRBJ1-1, with D maybe TRBD1 (5 bases). Trimming left V 2 bases short and J 2 bases short, with 12 bases between. Germline CDR1 DFQATT, CDR2 SNEGSKA (reference sequence). The CDR3 is made up of 14 amino acids. The CDR3, as DNA: TGCAGTGCTAGACTAGGACACAGTAACACTGAAGCTTTCTTT. Translated: CSARLGHSNTEAFF.

This clonotype was detected ten times or more. CDR3 sequence: CASSLQPGYGYTF. CDR3 DNA: TGTGCCAGCAGTCTACAGCCAGGGTATGGCTACACCTTC. V and J are TRBV3-1 and TRBJ1-2; a weak D match, TRBD1 (5 bases). This CDR3 is 13 amino acids long. Trimming cost V 6 bases and J 5 bases, with 13 bases left between them. Germline values: CDR1 LGHDT, CDR2 YNNKEL (reference sequence).

This clonotype was counted ten times or more. J is TRBJ2-2 and V is TRBV20-1, with unresolved D. V was cut by 7 bases and J by 7 bases, with 7 bases left in between. The CDR3 loop spans 10 amino acids. Germline CDR1 and CDR2: DFQATT and SNEGSKA (reference sequence). The CDR3 protein is CSVADGELFF. In DNA, the CDR3 is TGCAGTGTCGCGGACGGGGAGCTGTTTTTT.

In its sample, this clonotype was seen a few times. An end of the junction does not agree with germline; a read error may underlie this. This chain connects TRBV28 to TRBJ2-5; a possible D gene is TRBD2 (6 bases). The length of the CDR3 is 15 residues. Germline V gene data show CDR1 as MDHEN and CDR2 as SYDVKM. The CDR3 spells CASSHGGSTQETQYF. As DNA, the CDR3 is TGCGCCAGCAGTCACGGGGGTAGCACCCAAGAGACCCAGTACTTC.

With respect to this clonotype: A much larger clonotype is one base distant, so this may be a read error. The chain has TRBV27 and TRBJ2-2; a weak D match, TRBD2 (6 bases). The CDR3 has 14 amino acids. V was clipped by 6 bases and J by 9 bases, with 17 bases between them. CDR1 is MNHEY, CDR2 SMNVEV, per germline (reference sequence). In nucleotides, the CDR3 is TGTGCCAGCAGACAAAGTGGGGGGAACTGGGAGCTGTTTTTT. Translation: CASRQSGGNWELFF.

This clonotype was counted a few times. This chain connects TRBV6-5 to TRBJ2-4, with D tentatively TRBD1 (6 bases). The CDR3 extends over 12 amino acids. Deletions cut 6 bases from V and 9 bases from J, with 12 bases between. CDR1 MNHEY and CDR2 SVGAGI come from the germline V gene. The CDR3 coding sequence is TGTGCCAGCAGCTCCCCCAGGGGCATTCAGTACTTC. It specifies CASSSPRGIQYF.

This clonotype was seen repeatedly, ten times or more. The chain uses TRBV4-2 and TRBJ1-5, with a possible D match to TRBD1 (5 bases). Trimming removed 0 bases at V and 6 bases at J, with 12 bases between. The CDR3 is made up of 15 amino acids. Germline CDR1 LGHNA, CDR2 YNFKEQ. DNA for the CDR3: TGTGCCAGCAGCCAAGATTCGGGGGTTAGTCAGCCCCAGCATTTT. It codes for CASSQDSGVSQPQHF.

Worth noting for this clonotype: A much larger clone differs by one base, so this may be a read error. The rearrangement joins TRBV5-1 to TRBJ2-2; tentatively, D is TRBD1 or TRBD2 (5 bases each). The CDR3 spans 13 residues. CDR1 is SGHRS, CDR2 YFSETQ, per germline. The CDR3 reads CASMVLGAGEPFF. In nucleotides, the CDR3 is TGCGCCAGCATGGTATTAGGGGCCGGGGAGCCGTTTTTT.

The chain has TRBV20-1 and TRBJ2-1; TRBD1 is a possible D gene (5 bases). The CDR3 length is 14 residues. From germline, CDR1 is DFQATT and CDR2 SNEGSKA (reference sequence). V lost 3 bases and J 9 bases, leaving 18 bases between the germline ends. The CDR3 sequence is CSARDGQGGSEQFF. DNA for the CDR3: TGCAGTGCTAGGGATGGCCAGGGTGGAAGTGAGCAGTTCTTC.

The table lists this clonotype with many counts. In DNA form, the CDR3 reads TGCGCCAGCGGAGTAGCGGGGCTCCTCCAAGAGACCCAGTACTTC. Amino acids: CASGVAGLLQETQYF. J is TRBJ2-5 and V is TRBV10-2; 8 bases fit TRBD2. Germline trimming cut 8 bases from V and 1 base from J; bases unmatched to any gene: 9. CDR1 and CDR2 (germline): WSHSY, SAAADI. The CDR3 is 15 amino acids.

This clonotype has at least ten counts. This chain uses TRBV19 with TRBJ2-7; possibly TRBD2 for D (6 bases). From germline, CDR1 is LNHDA and CDR2 SQIVND (reference sequence). The length of the CDR3 is 14 residues. The germline V and J ends were trimmed by 3 bases and 6 bases, with 15 bases remaining between them. The CDR3 DNA reads as TGTGCCAGTAGTATCAAGGCGGGAACAAGCGAGCAGTACTTC. Translation gives CASSIKAGTSEQYF.

This clonotype was picked up many times. J is TRBJ1-5 and V is TRBV4-1, with a possible D match to TRBD1 (6 bases). V was pared by 5 bases and J by 0 bases, with 14 bases between. This CDR3 comprises 16 residues. Germline CDR1 reads MGHRA; CDR2 reads YSYEKL. This CDR3 reads CASSALDRYSNQPQHF. In nucleotides, the CDR3 is TGCGCCAGCAGCGCCCTCGACAGGTATAGCAATCAGCCCCAGCATTTT.

Points on this clonotype: The junction departs from germline at one end; a sequencing error may be responsible. This chain links TRBV7-3 with TRBJ1-6, with D perhaps TRBD1 (6 bases). Germline lookup yields CDR1 SGHTA and CDR2 FQGTGA. This CDR3 spans 14 amino acids. CDR3 protein: CTSSLQGYNSPLHF. CDR3 DNA: TGCACCAGCAGCTTACAGGGTTATAATTCACCCCTCCACTTT.

In its sample, this clonotype was seen many times. This chain joins TRBV7-3 and TRBJ2-3; 11 bases agree with TRBD2. V shed 2 bases and J 4 bases; nucleotides not matched to a gene: 2. Germline CDR1 is SGHTA and CDR2 is FQGTGA. CDR3 length: 15 residues. CDR3 protein: CASSLSSGGPDTQYF. CDR3 coding DNA: TGTGCCAGCAGCTTATCTAGCGGGGGGCCAGATACGCAGTATTTT. The variable domain in full, completed from reference TRBV7-3 and TRBJ2-3, reads GAGVSQTPSNKVTEKGKYVELRCDPISGHTALYWYRQSLGQGPEFLIYFQGTGAADDSGLPNDRFFAVRPEGSVSTLKIQRTERGDSAVYLCASSLSSGGPDTQYFGPGTRLTVL.